This entry lists 11 T cell receptor beta chains sequenced from one sample in a study of T cells in Graves' hyperthyroidism and ophthalmopathy. RNA transcripts gave rise to amplified TCR beta CDR3 regions. Initially, a first-round RT-PCR of the TCR CDR3 employed the HTBI primer set. TCRdb called the multiplex PCR reads again in MiXCR, with one record for every CDR3 protein. This sample carries approximately 870,000 distinct CDR3 sequences, 35% to 40% of them seen once, and the ten largest clones take around 10%. The sample was blood. These receptors were collected from a young man with Graves' hyperthyroidism.

V and J are TRBV5-1 and TRBJ2-7; D is perhaps TRBD2 (6 bases). There are 15 residues in the CDR3. Germline CDR1 is SGHRS and CDR2 is YFSETQ. Trimming stripped 4 bases from V and 6 bases from J, with 20 bases between. The CDR3 is CASSTSGRTVSEQYF. CDR3 nucleotide sequence: TGCGCCAGCAGCACCTCTGGGAGGACTGTCTCCGAGCAGTACTTC.

This clonotype was seen at least ten times. The chain links TRBV10-3 to TRBJ1-4; no clear D. V was trimmed by 0 bases and J by 5 bases, leaving 13 bases between them. CDR1 ENHRY and CDR2 SYGVKD come from the germline V gene. There are 16 residues in the CDR3. The CDR3 here is CAISESTMAGNEKLFF. Written as DNA, the CDR3 is TGTGCCATCAGTGAGTCGACGATGGCTGGGAATGAAAAACTGTTTTTT.

This clonotype showed up just a few times. The gene calls are TRBV2 and TRBJ2-6; D unclear. Germline V CDR1 and CDR2: SNHLY, FYNNEI. V lost 5 bases and J 5 bases, leaving 10 bases between the germline ends. This CDR3 has 14 residues. The CDR3 DNA is TGTGCCAGCAGTTTATCGATATGGGCCAACGTCCTGACTTTC. It encodes CASSLSIWANVLTF.

Ten or more counts support this clonotype. This chain uses TRBV12-3 or TRBV12-4 with TRBJ2-5; TRBD2 agrees at 9 bases. With 8 bases clipped from V and 5 bases from J, the junction kept 6 bases outside the gene matches. This CDR3 region has 13 residues. The CDR3: CASGLAGWETQYF. The DNA of the CDR3 is TGTGCCAGCGGGCTAGCGGGATGGGAGACCCAGTACTTC.

This clonotype was recorded many times. The V gene is TRBV15, the J gene TRBJ2-7, with D possibly matching TRBD1 (6 bases). This CDR3 is 17 amino acids long. The V end was cut by 0 bases, the J end by 0 bases, with 15 bases between. Germline V CDR1 and CDR2: LNHNV, YYDKDF (reference sequence). CDR3 sequence (DNA): TGTGCCACCAGCAGAGATCGTAGGGACATGCTCTCCTACGAGCAGTACTTC. Its protein is CATSRDRRDMLSYEQYF.

This clonotype was observed many times. V gene TRBV29-1 combines with J gene TRBJ1-2, with 9 bases lining up with TRBD1. J lost 6 bases, V lost 6 bases, and 8 bases had no gene match. The CDR3 length is 13 residues. Per the germline V gene, CDR1 is SQVTM and CDR2 is ANQGSEA. As DNA, the CDR3 is TGCAGCGTCCCACAGGGGGCCGGTGATGGCTACACCTTC. Residues: CSVPQGAGDGYTF.

This clonotype was counted between two and nine times. V and J are TRBV15 and TRBJ2-3; D is possibly TRBD2 (6 bases). The CDR3 is 17 amino acids. Trimming shortened V by 1 base and J by 2 bases, and 16 bases separated the two germline ends. Germline CDR1 reads LNHNV; CDR2 reads YYDKDF (reference sequence). This chain's CDR3 is CATSRGASEFLTDTQYF. The CDR3 DNA reads TGTGCCACCAGCAGAGGGGCTAGCGAGTTCCTCACAGATACGCAGTATTTT.

This clonotype was counted only a few times. The junction departs from the called germline gene at one end, perhaps through a read error. The chain carries TRBV7-8 and TRBJ2-7; 7 nucleotides line up with TRBD2. Looked up from germline, CDR1 is SGHVS and CDR2 is FQNEAQ. CDR3 length: 13 residues. The CDR3 protein is CASSLDRLAGRDF. CDR3 bases: TGTGCCAGCAGCTTAGACCGACTAGCAGGCCGGGACTTC.

This clonotype was recorded at least ten times. The CDR3 here is CSAPLAGELFF. The CDR3, as DNA: TGCAGTGCTCCTCTGGCCGGGGAGCTGTTTTTT. The chain is built from TRBV20-1 and TRBJ2-2; no firm D call. This CDR3 has 11 amino acids. Deletions cut 5 bases from V and 6 bases from J, with 7 bases between. Germline assignment: CDR1 DFQATT and CDR2 SNEGSKA (reference sequence).

Regarding this clonotype: Just one base apart from a much larger clone, this may be a read error. The CDR3 sequence is CASSGAGYGSTF. The CDR3 DNA reads TGTGCCAGCAGTGGGGCAGGGTATGGCTCCACCTTC. The genes are TRBV6-5 and TRBJ1-2; D might be TRBD1 (5 bases). The germline CDR1 and CDR2 sequences are MNHEY and SVGAGI. This CDR3 has 12 amino acids.

The chain employs TRBV10-3 and TRBJ2-1; 9 nucleotides match TRBD2. Trimming took 3 bases from V and 7 from J; bases not matched to a gene: 4. Germline CDR1 and CDR2: ENHRY and SYGVKD. CDR3 length equals 14 residues. CDR3 sequence reads: CAISELAGGNEQFF. As DNA, the CDR3 is TGTGCCATCAGTGAACTAGCGGGCGGAAATGAGCAGTTCTTC.